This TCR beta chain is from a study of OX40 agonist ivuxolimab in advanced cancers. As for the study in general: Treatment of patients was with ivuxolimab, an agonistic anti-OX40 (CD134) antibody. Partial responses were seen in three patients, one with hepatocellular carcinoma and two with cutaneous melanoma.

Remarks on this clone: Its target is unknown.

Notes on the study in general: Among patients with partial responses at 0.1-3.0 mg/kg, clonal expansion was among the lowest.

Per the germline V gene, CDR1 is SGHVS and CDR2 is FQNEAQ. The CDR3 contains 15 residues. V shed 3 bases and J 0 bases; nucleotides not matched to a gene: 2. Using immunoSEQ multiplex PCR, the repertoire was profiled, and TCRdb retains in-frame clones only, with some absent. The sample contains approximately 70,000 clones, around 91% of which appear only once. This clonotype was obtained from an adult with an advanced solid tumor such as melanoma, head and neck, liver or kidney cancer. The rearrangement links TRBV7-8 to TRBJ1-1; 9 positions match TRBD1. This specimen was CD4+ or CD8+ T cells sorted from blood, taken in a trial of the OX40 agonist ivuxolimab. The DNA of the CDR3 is TGTGCCAGCAGCTTCGACAGGGGGATGAACACTGAAGCTTTCTTT. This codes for CASSFDRGMNTEAFF.